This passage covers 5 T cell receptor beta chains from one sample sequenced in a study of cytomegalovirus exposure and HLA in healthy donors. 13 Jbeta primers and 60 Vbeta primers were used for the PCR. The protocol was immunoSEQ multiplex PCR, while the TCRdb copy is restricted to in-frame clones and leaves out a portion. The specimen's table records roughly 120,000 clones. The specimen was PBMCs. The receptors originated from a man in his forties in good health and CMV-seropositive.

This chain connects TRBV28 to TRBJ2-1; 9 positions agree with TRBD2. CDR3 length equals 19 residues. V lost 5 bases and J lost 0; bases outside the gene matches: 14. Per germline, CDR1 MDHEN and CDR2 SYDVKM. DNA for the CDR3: TGTGCCAGCAGTCCGGTCGGCGGGAGGGCCAGGAGCTCCTACAATGAGCAGTTCTTC. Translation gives CASSPVGGRARSSYNEQFF.

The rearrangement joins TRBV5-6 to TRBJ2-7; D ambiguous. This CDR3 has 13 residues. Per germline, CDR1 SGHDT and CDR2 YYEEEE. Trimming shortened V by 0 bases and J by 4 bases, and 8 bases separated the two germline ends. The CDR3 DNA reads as TGTGCCAGCAGCTTGGGGCAGAGGTACGAGCAGTACTTC. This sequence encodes CASSLGQRYEQYF.

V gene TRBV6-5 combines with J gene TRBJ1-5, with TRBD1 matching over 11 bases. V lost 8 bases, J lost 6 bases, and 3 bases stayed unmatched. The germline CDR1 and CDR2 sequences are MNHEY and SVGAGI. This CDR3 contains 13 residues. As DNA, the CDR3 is TGTGCCAGCGGACAGGGGGCAAGTCAGCCCCAGCATTTT. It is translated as CASGQGASQPQHF.

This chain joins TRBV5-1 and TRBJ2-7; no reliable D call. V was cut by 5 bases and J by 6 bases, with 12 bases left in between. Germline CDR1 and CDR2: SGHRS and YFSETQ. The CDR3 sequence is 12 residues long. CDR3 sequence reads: CASSFTRSEQYF. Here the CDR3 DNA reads TGCGCCAGCAGTTTCACACGCAGCGAGCAGTACTTC.

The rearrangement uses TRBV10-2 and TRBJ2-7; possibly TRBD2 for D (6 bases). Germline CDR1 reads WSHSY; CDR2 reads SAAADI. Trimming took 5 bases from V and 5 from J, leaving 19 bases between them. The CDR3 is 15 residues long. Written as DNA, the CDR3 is TGCGCCAGCAGTACGCCCGGGGCGGGGATCGACGAGCAGTACTTC. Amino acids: CASSTPGAGIDEQYF.